This T cell receptor beta chain is from a study of blood T cells in healthy people across ages. Whole-study results and caveats: Long-lived and aged donors differed, with more naive CD4+ cells and higher diversity in the long-lived. The lack of PBMC sorting stopped any conclusive naive versus antigen-experienced comparison.

The germline V gene has CDR1 KGHSH and CDR2 LQKENI. Trimming left V 4 bases short and J 3 bases short, with 6 bases between. CDR3 length: 12 residues. Around 10 milliliters of peripheral blood were drawn from each donor. A second PCR of roughly 6 to 12 cycles used a sample-barcoded 5' primer and a J-beta primer mix. TCRdb re-analysed the 5' RACE reads in MiXCR, keeping a single row per CDR3 protein. The table has hundreds of thousands of distinct CDR3 sequences, about 30% seen once. Details on this clonotype: Antigen: not known.

The chain carries TRBV18 and TRBJ2-5; D is unresolved. The TCR originated in a woman older than 75 in good health. Sequences were obtained from blood. Here the CDR3 reads CASSQTEETQYF. The CDR3 coding sequence is TGTGCCAGCTCACAAACCGAAGAGACCCAGTACTTC.